The following is a T cell receptor (beta chain) sequence with its context. It is likely a read error: a sequence one base away is far more abundant. Here the CDR3 omits its conserved ending phenylalanine or tryptophan, so a read error is the likely source. Healthy HIV-negative adults with no recent acute infections or vaccinations were recruited as donors. This sample was taken from a study of shared clonotypes between healthy human individuals. This table comes from immunoSEQ multiplex PCR, and its TCRdb copy is limited to in-frame clones, with some not included. The data show around 500,000 clones, about 85% seen once. This CDR3 region has 16 residues. Trimming took off 3 bases at V and 7 bases at J, with 18 bases between the two ends. CDR1 SEHNR and CDR2 FQNEAQ come from the germline V gene (reference sequence).

The sequenced sample was PBMCs. V and J are TRBV7-9 and TRBJ1-4, with D perhaps TRBD1 (6 bases). The receptor was isolated from a middle-aged woman in good health. Some clones in this sample may be carry-over from other donors' samples. As DNA, the CDR3 is TGTGCCAGCAGCTTGACCGGGGGCGAGGGAGGTGAAAAACTGTTTCTT. Translated, it gives CASSLTGGEGGEKLFL.